This T cell receptor beta chain was sequenced for a study of post-analysis software for immune sequencing data. The germline gives CDR1 LGHDT, CDR2 YNNKEL (reference sequence). This CDR3 comprises 15 residues. Findings of the study overall: Four or five TRBV segments (TRBV5-6, TRBV5-1 and TRBV20-1 among them) occurred more frequently in patients than in controls.

The TCR beta cDNA libraries contained unique molecular identifiers. A single record per CDR3 protein comes from TCRdb applying MiXCR to the PCR reads. The repertoire consists of about 770,000 distinct CDR3 sequences, with 35% to 55% occurring once and the leading ten covering roughly 4.9%. With respect to this clonotype: The antigen is unknown.

The chain employs TRBV3-1 and TRBJ2-5; a weak D match, TRBD1 (6 bases). Judging by the DNA end, TRBJ2-7 fits better; the J call may be wrong. The sample consisted of blood. The sequence was obtained from a girl under 18 with multiple sclerosis. The CDR3 coding sequence is TGTGCCAGCAGCCAAGACTCAGGGGCCCCGGGCGAGCAGTACTTC. It yields the protein CASSQDSGAPGEQYF.